The 19 T cell receptor beta chains given below trace back to one sample, sequenced in a study of shared clonotypes between healthy human individuals. Only in-frame clones appear in the TCRdb table, and some are missing; sequencing was by immunoSEQ multiplex PCR. The sample lists about 470,000 clones; roughly 83% were seen once. The sample consisted of PBMCs. All receptors come from a woman aged 40 to 50 in good health. Some clones in this sample may be carry-over from other donors' samples.

The V gene is TRBV6-5, the J gene TRBJ2-2; possible D gene TRBD2, 6 bases. Germline V gene sequence: CDR1 MNHEY, CDR2 SVGAGI. Trimming took off 2 bases at V and 6 bases at J, with 13 bases between the two ends. This CDR3 comprises 15 residues. CDR3 residues: CASSYVRDPPGELFF. The CDR3 coding sequence is TGTGCCAGCAGTTACGTGCGGGACCCTCCCGGGGAGCTGTTTTTT.

This chain uses TRBV30 with TRBJ1-6; D is possibly TRBD1 (6 bases). Germline lookup yields CDR1 GTSNPN and CDR2 SVGIG (reference sequence). This CDR3 spans 15 amino acids. Trimming removed 0 bases from V and 4 bases from J, with 10 bases in between. CDR3 region: CAWSVPGHYNSPLHF. The CDR3, as DNA: TGTGCCTGGAGTGTCCCGGGACATTATAATTCACCCCTCCACTTT.

This sequence joins TRBV6-1 and TRBJ1-2; D unclear. This CDR3 spans 13 amino acids. The ends were cut back, 7 bases at V and 5 bases at J, with 14 bases in the middle. Germline CDR1 and CDR2: MNHNS and SASEGT. CDR3 loop: CASMVPATYGYTF. The CDR3 DNA reads TGTGCCAGCATGGTGCCAGCTACATATGGCTACACCTTC.

The J gene is TRBJ2-7, the V gene TRBV30, with D possibly matching TRBD1 (5 bases). The germline gives CDR1 GTSNPN, CDR2 SVGIG (reference sequence). This CDR3 is 13 amino acids long. V lost 2 bases, J lost 4 bases, and 12 bases lay in between. The CDR3 DNA is TGTGCCTGGAGTAGGGGCCTCAAATACGAGCAGTACTTC. Its protein product is CAWSRGLKYEQYF. Full variable domain (rest looked up from reference TRBV30 and TRBJ2-7): SQTIHQWPATLVQPVGSPLSLECTVEGTSNPNLYWYRQAAGRGLQLLFYSVGIGQISSEVPQNLSASRPQDRQFILSSKKLLLSDSGFYLCAWSRGLKYEQYFGPGTRLTVT.

The V and J genes are TRBV28 and TRBJ2-7, with a possible D match to TRBD2 (5 bases). The ends were cut back, 4 bases at V and 12 bases at J, with 10 bases in the middle. Germline CDR1 MDHEN, CDR2 SYDVKM. CDR3 length: 10 amino acids. The DNA for the CDR3 is TGTGCCAGCAGTTCGCGGGCCGTGTACTTC. It yields the protein CASSSRAVYF.

The chain employs TRBV28 and TRBJ1-3; 7 bases are a match to TRBD1. The CDR3 spans 16 residues. Germline CDR1 MDHEN, CDR2 SYDVKM. V lost 4 bases, J lost 0 bases, and 6 bases stayed unmatched. The chain's CDR3 is CASSSLGQSSGNTIYF. CDR3 nucleotide sequence: TGTGCCAGCAGTTCCTTGGGACAGAGCTCTGGAAACACCATATATTTT.

The genes are TRBV5-1 and TRBJ1-4; 7 nucleotides match TRBD1. The germline V gene has CDR1 SGHRS and CDR2 YFSETQ. V lost 5 bases and J lost 1; bases outside the gene matches: 8. The CDR3 is 16 residues long. The CDR3 sequence is CASRQAYRGTNEKLFF. CDR3 bases: TGCGCCAGCAGACAGGCCTACAGGGGAACTAATGAAAAACTGTTTTTT.

CDR3 sequence reads: CASSESSLFF. CDR3 nucleotides: TGTGCCAGCAGTGAGTCGTCGCTGTTTTTT. The chain joins TRBV2 to TRBJ2-2; D unclear. Per germline, CDR1 SNHLY and CDR2 FYNNEI. The CDR3 extends over 10 amino acids. V was clipped by 3 bases and J by 13 bases, with 6 bases between them.

This clone has more than one count but fewer than ten. The V call is TRBV7-9, the J call TRBJ2-7; 7 nucleotides match TRBD1. CDR1 SEHNR and CDR2 FQNEAQ come from the germline V gene (reference sequence). The V segment lost 3 bases and the J segment 2 bases; nucleotides outside the gene matches: 10. The CDR3 is made up of 16 amino acids. The CDR3 protein is CASSFSRTGTAYEQYF. In DNA, the CDR3 is TGTGCCAGCAGCTTTTCCAGGACAGGTACTGCCTACGAGCAGTACTTC.

The chain uses TRBV28 and TRBJ1-2, with D unclear. The CDR3 runs 14 residues. Germline V lookup: CDR1 MDHEN, CDR2 SYDVKM. The V and J ends lost 10 bases and 4 bases respectively, with 19 bases between them. In DNA form, the CDR3 reads TGTGCCACCCTACTAGGCAGTTCGTCCTATGGCTACACCTTC. This encodes CATLLGSSSYGYTF.

This clone was seen only a few times. A read error may explain this, as a much larger clone is one base away. The genes are TRBV7-2 and TRBJ1-5; D remains unclear. The ends were cut back, 6 bases at V and 0 bases at J, with 6 bases in the middle. The CDR3 is 13 residues long. The germline CDR1 and CDR2 sequences are SGHTA and FQGNSA. CDR3 nucleotides: TGTGCCAGCAGAAGAGGTAGCAATCAGCCCCAGCATTTT. Translating gives CASRRGSNQPQHF.

In DNA form, the CDR3 reads TGTGCCAGTAGTTTAGCGGGGGCCGCCTACGAGCAGTACTTC. This sequence encodes CASSLAGAAYEQYF. V is TRBV19 and J is TRBJ2-7; 9 nucleotides match TRBD2. Trimming removed 5 bases from V and 2 bases from J; junction bases left unmatched: 4. The CDR3 contains 14 residues. From germline, CDR1 is LNHDA and CDR2 SQIVND (reference sequence). Full variable domain (remainder filled in from reference TRBV19 and TRBJ2-7): DGGITQSPKYLFRKEGQNVTLSCEQNLNHDAMYWYRQDPGQGLRLIYYSQIVNDFQKGDIAEGYSVSREKKESFPLTVTSAQKNPTAFYLCASSLAGAAYEQYFGPGTRLTVT.

The chain's CDR3 is CSVVPGGVRETQYF. The DNA of the CDR3 is TGCAGCGTTGTCCCCGGGGGGGTGCGGGAGACCCAGTACTTC. The chain combines TRBV29-1 with TRBJ2-5, with 8 nucleotides matching TRBD2. V lost 4 bases to trimming and J lost 5 bases; unmatched junction nucleotides: 9. The CDR3 covers 14 residues. Germline-derived CDR1 and CDR2 are SQVTM and ANQGSEA.

The CDR3 DNA reads as TGTGCCAGCAGCCCACCCACTAGCGGAAGCACCGGGGAGCTGTTTTTT. It yields the protein CASSPPTSGSTGELFF. This chain connects TRBV28 to TRBJ2-2, with 8 bases identical to TRBD2. The CDR3 loop spans 16 amino acids. V was clipped by 6 bases and J by 4 bases; unmatched bases: 10. Looked up from germline, CDR1 is MDHEN and CDR2 is SYDVKM.

V usage is TRBV7-8 and J usage is TRBJ2-6; no definite D call. CDR3 size: 13 residues. Germline lookup yields CDR1 SGHVS and CDR2 FQNEAQ. The germline V and J ends were trimmed by 2 bases and 8 bases, with 7 bases remaining between them. CDR3: CASSLSRPNVLTF. The CDR3 DNA is TGTGCCAGCAGCTTAAGTAGACCCAACGTCCTGACTTTC.

The CDR3 here is CASSPGQAVSGYTF. DNA for the CDR3: TGCGCCAGCAGTCCTGGACAGGCGGTATCAGGCTACACCTTC. The chain links TRBV5-1 to TRBJ1-2, with 7 bases matching TRBD1. CDR1 SGHRS and CDR2 YFSETQ come from the germline V gene. This CDR3 has 14 amino acids. The V and J ends lost 5 bases and 8 bases, in that order; junction bases with no gene match: 12.

The gene calls are TRBV7-3 and TRBJ2-1; D is perhaps TRBD2 (6 bases). Germline V gene lookup returns CDR1 SGHTA and CDR2 FQGTGA. CDR3 length equals 18 residues. The ends were cut back, 0 bases at V and 2 bases at J, with 17 bases in the middle. The CDR3 loop is CASSLTPRLDLTYNEQFF. DNA for the CDR3: TGTGCCAGCAGCTTAACCCCCCGACTAGACCTTACCTACAATGAGCAGTTCTTC.

The rearrangement links TRBV7-2 to TRBJ2-7, with 15 bases that match TRBD2. Trimming removed 1 base from V and 5 bases from J; junction bases left unmatched: 3. The CDR3 runs 16 residues. CDR1 and CDR2 (germline): SGHTA, FQGNSA. The CDR3 reads CASSLEGLAGGHEQYF. CDR3 sequence (DNA): TGTGCCAGCAGCTTAGAGGGACTAGCGGGAGGCCACGAGCAGTACTTC. The full variable domain, its missing parts supplied by reference TRBV7-2 and TRBJ2-7, is GAGVSQSPSNKVTEKGKDVELRCDPISGHTALYWYRQSLGQGLEFLIYFQGNSAPDKSGLPSDRFSAERTGGSVSTLTIQRTQQEDSAVYLCASSLEGLAGGHEQYFGPGTRLTVT.

This clone was counted once. The gene calls are TRBV19 and TRBJ1-2; possible D gene TRBD1, 5 bases. The CDR3 totals 16 residues. Germline V gives CDR1 LNHDA, CDR2 SQIVND (reference sequence). V lost 4 bases, J lost 6 bases, and 21 bases lay in between. The CDR3 DNA is TGTGCCAGTAGTAACACGCCGGGACTCGGACCGAATGGCTACACCTTC. Translation: CASSNTPGLGPNGYTF.